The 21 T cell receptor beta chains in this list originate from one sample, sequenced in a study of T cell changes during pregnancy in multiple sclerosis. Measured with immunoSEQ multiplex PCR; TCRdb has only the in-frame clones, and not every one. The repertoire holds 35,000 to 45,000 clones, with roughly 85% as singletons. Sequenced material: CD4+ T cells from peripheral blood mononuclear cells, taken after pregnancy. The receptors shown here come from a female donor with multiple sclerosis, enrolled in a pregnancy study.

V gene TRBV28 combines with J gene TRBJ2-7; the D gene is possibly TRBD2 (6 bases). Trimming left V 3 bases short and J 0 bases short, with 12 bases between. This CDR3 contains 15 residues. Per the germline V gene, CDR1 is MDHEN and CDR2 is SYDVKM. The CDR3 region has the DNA TGTGCCAGCAGTTTTAGCGGATTGAGCTCCTACGAGCAGTACTTC. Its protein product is CASSFSGLSSYEQYF.

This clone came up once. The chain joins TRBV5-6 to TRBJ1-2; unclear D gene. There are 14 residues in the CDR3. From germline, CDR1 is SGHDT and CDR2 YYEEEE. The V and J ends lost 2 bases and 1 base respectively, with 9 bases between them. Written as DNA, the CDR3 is TGTGCCAGCAGCTTTAACAGCCGTAACTATGGCTACACCTTC. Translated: CASSFNSRNYGYTF.

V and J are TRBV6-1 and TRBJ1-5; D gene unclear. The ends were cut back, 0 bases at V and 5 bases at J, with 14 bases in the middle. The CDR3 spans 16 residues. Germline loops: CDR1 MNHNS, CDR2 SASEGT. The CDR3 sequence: CASSEAEARAYQPQHF. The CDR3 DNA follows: TGTGCCAGCAGTGAAGCGGAGGCCAGAGCCTATCAGCCCCAGCATTTT.

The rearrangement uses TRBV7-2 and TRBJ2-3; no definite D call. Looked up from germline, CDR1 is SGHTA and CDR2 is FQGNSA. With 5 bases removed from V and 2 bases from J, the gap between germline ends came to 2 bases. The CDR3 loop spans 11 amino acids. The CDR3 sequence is CASSLTDTQYF. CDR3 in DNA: TGTGCCAGCAGCCTCACAGATACGCAGTATTTT.

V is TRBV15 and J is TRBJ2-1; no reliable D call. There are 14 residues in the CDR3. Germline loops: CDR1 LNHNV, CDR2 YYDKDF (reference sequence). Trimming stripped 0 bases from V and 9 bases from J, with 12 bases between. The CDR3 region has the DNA TGTGCCACCAGCAGAGATCAGAGGTCCACTGAGCAGTTCTTC. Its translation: CATSRDQRSTEQFF.

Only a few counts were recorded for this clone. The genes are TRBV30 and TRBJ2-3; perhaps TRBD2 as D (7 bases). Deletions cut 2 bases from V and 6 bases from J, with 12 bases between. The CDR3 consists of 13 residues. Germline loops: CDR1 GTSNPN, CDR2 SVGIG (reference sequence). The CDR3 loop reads CAWSRGRADTQYF. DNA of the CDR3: TGTGCCTGGAGTAGGGGGAGGGCCGATACGCAGTATTTT.

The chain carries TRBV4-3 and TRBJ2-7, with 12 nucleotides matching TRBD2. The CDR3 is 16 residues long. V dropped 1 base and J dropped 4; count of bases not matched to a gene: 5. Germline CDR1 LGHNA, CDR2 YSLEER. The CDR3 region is CASSQALAGGGYEQYF. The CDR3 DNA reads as TGCGCCAGCAGCCAAGCCCTAGCGGGGGGGGGATACGAGCAGTACTTC.

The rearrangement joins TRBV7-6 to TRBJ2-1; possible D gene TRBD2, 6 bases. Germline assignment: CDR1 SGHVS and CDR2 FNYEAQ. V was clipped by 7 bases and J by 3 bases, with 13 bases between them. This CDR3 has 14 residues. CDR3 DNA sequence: TGTGCCAGCACCCCCGGGGGAAGCTACAATGAGCAGTTCTTC. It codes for CASTPGGSYNEQFF.

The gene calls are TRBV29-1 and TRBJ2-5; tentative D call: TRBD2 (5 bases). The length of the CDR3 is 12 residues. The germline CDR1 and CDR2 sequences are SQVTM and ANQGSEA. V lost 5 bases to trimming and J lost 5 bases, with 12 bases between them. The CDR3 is CSVLLAEETQYF. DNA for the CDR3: TGCAGCGTTCTTCTAGCCGAGGAGACCCAGTACTTC.

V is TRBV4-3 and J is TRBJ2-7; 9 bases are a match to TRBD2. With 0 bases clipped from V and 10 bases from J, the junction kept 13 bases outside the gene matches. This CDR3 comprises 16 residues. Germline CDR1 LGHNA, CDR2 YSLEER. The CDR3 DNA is TGCGCCAGCAGCCAAGAAGGGTCTAGCGGGGACCCCCGACAGTACTTC. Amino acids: CASSQEGSSGDPRQYF.

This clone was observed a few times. The DNA of the CDR3 is TGTGCCAGCAGCGTCGGGGGTTCCGGGGCTTTCTTT. This encodes CASSVGGSGAFF. The chain links TRBV2 to TRBJ1-1; D is possibly TRBD1 (5 bases). The V end lost 6 bases, the J end lost 11 bases, and 16 bases lay between the germline ends. This CDR3 has 12 residues. Looked up from germline, CDR1 is SNHLY and CDR2 is FYNNEI.

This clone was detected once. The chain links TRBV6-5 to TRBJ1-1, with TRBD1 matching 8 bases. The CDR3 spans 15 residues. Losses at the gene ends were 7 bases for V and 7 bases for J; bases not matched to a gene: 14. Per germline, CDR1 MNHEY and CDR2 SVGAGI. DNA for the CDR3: TGTGCCAGCATCCCGCCGACAGGGGCGATTGGTGAAGCTTTCTTT. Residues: CASIPPTGAIGEAFF.

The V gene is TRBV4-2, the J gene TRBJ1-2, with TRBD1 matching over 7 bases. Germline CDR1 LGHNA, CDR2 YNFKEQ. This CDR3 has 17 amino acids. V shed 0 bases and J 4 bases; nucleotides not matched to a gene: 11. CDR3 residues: CASSQDHPTGRFYGYTF. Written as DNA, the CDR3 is TGTGCCAGCAGCCAAGATCACCCGACAGGGAGGTTCTATGGCTACACCTTC.

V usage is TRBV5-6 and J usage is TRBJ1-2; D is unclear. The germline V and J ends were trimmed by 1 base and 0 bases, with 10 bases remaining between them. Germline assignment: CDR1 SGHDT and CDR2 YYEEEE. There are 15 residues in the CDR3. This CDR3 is CASSLRHNPNYGYTF. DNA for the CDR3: TGTGCCAGCAGCTTGAGACATAACCCTAACTATGGCTACACCTTC.

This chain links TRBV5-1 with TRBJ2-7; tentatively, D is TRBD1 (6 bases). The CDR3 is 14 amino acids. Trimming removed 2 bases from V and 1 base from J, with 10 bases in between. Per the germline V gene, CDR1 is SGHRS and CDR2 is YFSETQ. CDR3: CASSFRQASYEQYF. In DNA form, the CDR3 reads TGCGCCAGCAGCTTCCGACAGGCTTCCTACGAGCAGTACTTC.

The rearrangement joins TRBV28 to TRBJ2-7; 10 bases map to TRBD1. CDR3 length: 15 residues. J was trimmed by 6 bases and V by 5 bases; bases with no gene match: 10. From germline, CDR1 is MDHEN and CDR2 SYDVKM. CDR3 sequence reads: CASSRTGTGATEQYF. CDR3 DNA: TGTGCCAGCAGTCGAACAGGGACAGGGGCCACCGAGCAGTACTTC.

The CDR3 DNA reads as TGCAGCGGTACCGGGAACAGGGGGGAAAAACTGTTTTTT. As protein: CSGTGNRGEKLFF. This sequence joins TRBV29-1 and TRBJ1-4; 8 bases align to TRBD1. CDR1 SQVTM and CDR2 ANQGSEA come from the germline V gene. J was trimmed by 8 bases and V by 7 bases; bases with no gene match: 9. The CDR3 is 13 residues long.

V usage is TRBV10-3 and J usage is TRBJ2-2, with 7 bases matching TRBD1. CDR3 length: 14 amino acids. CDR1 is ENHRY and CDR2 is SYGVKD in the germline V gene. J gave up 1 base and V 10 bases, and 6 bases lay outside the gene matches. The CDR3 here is CATRQGWNTGELFF. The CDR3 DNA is TGTGCCACCCGACAGGGATGGAACACCGGGGAGCTGTTTTTT.

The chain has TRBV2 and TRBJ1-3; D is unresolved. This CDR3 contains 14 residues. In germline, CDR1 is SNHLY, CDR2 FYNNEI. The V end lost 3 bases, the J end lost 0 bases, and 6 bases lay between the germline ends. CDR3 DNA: TGTGCCAGCAGTGATCGTCGCTCTGGAAACACCATATATTTT. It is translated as CASSDRRSGNTIYF.

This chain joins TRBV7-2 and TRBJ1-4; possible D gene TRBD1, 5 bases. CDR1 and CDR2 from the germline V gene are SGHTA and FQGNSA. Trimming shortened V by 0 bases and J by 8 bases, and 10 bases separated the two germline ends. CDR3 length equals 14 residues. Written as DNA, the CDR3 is TGTGCCAGCAGCTTAGCGGCAGGGTGGGAAAAACTGTTTTTT. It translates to CASSLAAGWEKLFF.

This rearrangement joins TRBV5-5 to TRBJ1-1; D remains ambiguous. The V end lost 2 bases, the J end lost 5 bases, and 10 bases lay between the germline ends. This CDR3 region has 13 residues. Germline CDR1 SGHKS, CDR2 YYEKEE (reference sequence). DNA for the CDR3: TGTGCCAGCAGCTTAGCGGCGCTGACTGAAGCTTTCTTT. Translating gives CASSLAALTEAFF.